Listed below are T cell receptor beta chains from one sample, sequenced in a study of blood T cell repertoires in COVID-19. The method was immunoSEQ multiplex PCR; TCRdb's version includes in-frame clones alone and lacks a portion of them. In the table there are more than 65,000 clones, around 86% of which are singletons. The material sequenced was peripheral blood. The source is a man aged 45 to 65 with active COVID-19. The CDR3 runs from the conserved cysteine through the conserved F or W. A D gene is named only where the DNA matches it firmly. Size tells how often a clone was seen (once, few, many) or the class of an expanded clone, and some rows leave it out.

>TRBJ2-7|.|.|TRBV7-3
TGTGCCAGCAGCTCGTCCCCGGTCTACGAGCAGTACTTC
CASSSSPVYEQYF
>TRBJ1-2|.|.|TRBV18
TGTGCCAGCTCTCTCGGGGTTAGCCGGATGGACTATGGCTACACCTTC
CASSLGVSRMDYGYTF
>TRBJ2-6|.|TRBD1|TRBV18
TGTGCCAGCTCATCGCAGGGGGCGGCTCTCTCTGGGGCCAACGTCCTGACTTTC
CASSSQGAALSGANVLTF
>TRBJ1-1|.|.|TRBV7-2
TGTGCCAGCAGCCGTATCGAGGTGTCAAACACTGAAGCTTTCTTT
CASSRIEVSNTEAFF
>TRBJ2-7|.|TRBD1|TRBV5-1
TGCGCCAGCAGCTTGGCCCAGGACAGGGGGCTAGGGGAGCAGTACTTC
CASSLAQDRGLGEQYF
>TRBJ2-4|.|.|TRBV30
TGTGCCTGGAGTGTTGGAGGCCTAGCCAAAAACATTCAGTACTTC
CAWSVGGLAKNIQYF
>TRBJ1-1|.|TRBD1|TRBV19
TGTGCCAGTAGTGGACAGGGTAGTGAAGCTTTCTTT
CASSGQGSEAFF
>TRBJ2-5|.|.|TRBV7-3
TGTGCCAGCAGTTTCCCCGGGGAGACCCAGTACTTC
CASSFPGETQYF
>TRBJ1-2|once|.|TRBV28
TGTGCCAGCAGTTTATTAGCAGTCAACTATGGCTACACCTTC
CASSLLAVNYGYTF
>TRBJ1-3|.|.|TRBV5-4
TGTGCCAGCAGCGCCGGGACTTTAGCTGGAAACACCATATATTTT
CASSAGTLAGNTIYF
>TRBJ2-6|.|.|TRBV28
TGTGCCAGCCGGGGGAGCTCTGGGGCCAACGTCCTGACTTTC
CASRGSSGANVLTF
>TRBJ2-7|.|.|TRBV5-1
TGCGCCAGCAGCTGGGGAGGCCAGGGGGGCACCTACGAGCAGTACTTC
CASSWGGQGGTYEQYF
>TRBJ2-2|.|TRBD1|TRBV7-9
TGTGCCAGCAGCTTAGTAGCCCTGATAGGGACAGACACCGGGGAGCTGTTTTTT
CASSLVALIGTDTGELFF
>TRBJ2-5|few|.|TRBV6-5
TGTGCCAGCAGCAAATGGACTGGTCAAGAGACCCAGTACTTC
CASSKWTGQETQYF
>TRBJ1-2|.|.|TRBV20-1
TGCAGTGCTAGACAGGGCTATGGCTACACCTTC
CSARQGYGYTF
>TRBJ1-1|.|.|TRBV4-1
TGCGCCAGCAGCCAATACGACAGGGAAGCTTTCTTT
CASSQYDREAFF
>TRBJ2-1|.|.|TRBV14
TGTGCCAGCAGCCAAACTAGTGCGCGGAATGAGCAGTTCTTC
CASSQTSARNEQFF
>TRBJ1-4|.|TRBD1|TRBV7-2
TGTGCCAGTAGTCGGAATCGACAGGGGGGATCAACTAATGAAAAACTGTTTTTT
CASSRNRQGGSTNEKLFF
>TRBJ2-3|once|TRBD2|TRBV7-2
TGTGCCAGCAGCTTAGGGACACCGGGGGGAGGGACGCAGTATTTT
CASSLGTPGGGTQYF
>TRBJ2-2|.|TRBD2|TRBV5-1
TGCGCCAGCAGCTTGGGCGGGGGGCCCGGGGAGCTGTTTTTT
CASSLGGGPGELFF
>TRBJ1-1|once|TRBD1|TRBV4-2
TGTGCCAGCAGCCGTAGCGGACAGGGAGTCACTGAAGCTTTCTTT
CASSRSGQGVTEAFF
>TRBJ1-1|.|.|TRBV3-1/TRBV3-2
TGTGCCAGCCGGACGGTCGGGGTCTTTTTCACTGAAGCTTTCTTT
CASRTVGVFFTEAFF